This entry is about one TCR beta chain. Its antigen is as yet unknown. Naive CD45RA+ and memory CD45RO+ CD4+ or CD8+ T cells were FACS-sorted. V was cut by 3 bases and J by 5 bases, with 17 bases left in between. The CDR3 spans 15 residues. CDR1 is SGHRS, CDR2 YFSETQ, per germline. This sample is part of a study of regulatory dendritic cells for organ transplantation. Clones were sequenced by immunoSEQ multiplex PCR, and TCRdb holds only the in-frame ones, with some missing. Seen here are around 30,000 clones, around 80% observed once, and the top ten hold approximately 0.094%. Findings and caveats of the study: Resting memory CD8+ T cells held the most alloreactive clonotypes. Memory CD8+ T cells were the most oligoclonal; naive cells were highly diverse. Regulatory dendritic cells appeared to expand memory CD8+ clones less than mature ones.

The chain joins TRBV5-1 to TRBJ2-5; a weak D match, TRBD2 (7 bases). This receptor was identified in a human donor in good health. The sequenced material came from naive CD4+ T cells from blood. The subset: CD45RA+ naive T cells. DNA for the CDR3: TGCGCCAGCAGCTCCCTGGCGGGGGCCGGGGAGACCCAGTACTTC. Encoded protein: CASSSLAGAGETQYF.